Listed below are T cell receptor beta chains from one sample, sequenced in a study of cytomegalovirus exposure and HLA in healthy donors. Data came from immunoSEQ multiplex PCR; TCRdb stores just in-frame clones and leaves some out. This table has about 250,000 clones, about 88% appearing once. Source material: PBMCs. These receptors all come from a man between 18 and 29 years old in good health and CMV-seropositive. CDR3s include the opening cysteine and the closing phenylalanine or tryptophan. A D gene is named only where the DNA matches it firmly. Clone size appears in some rows only: once, few, many, or a class for an expanded clone.

. TRBJ2-7 TRBV27 . CASSLSGAYYEQYF TGTGCCAGCAGTTTATCTGGGGCGTATTACGAGCAGTACTTC
. TRBJ2-2 TRBV5-1 . CASSLRETGELFF TGCGCCAGCAGCTTAAGGGAGACCGGGGAGCTGTTTTTT
TRBD2 TRBJ2-1 TRBV25-1 few CASSDSRTSGSRNEQFF TGTGCCAGCAGTGATTCACGGACTAGCGGGAGCCGCAATGAGCAGTTCTTC
. TRBJ2-5 TRBV5-1 . CASSFPQGIGETQYF TGCGCCAGCAGCTTTCCACAGGGCATTGGGGAGACCCAGTACTTC
TRBD1 TRBJ1-2 TRBV5-5 . CASSVRQGEGYTF TGTGCCAGCAGCGTTCGACAGGGGGAAGGCTACACCTTC
. TRBJ2-1 TRBV11-3 . CASSLRNEQFF TGTGCCAGCAGCTTGAGGAATGAGCAGTTCTTC
. TRBJ1-2 TRBV5-1 . CASSLETRTLNYGYTF TGCGCCAGCAGCTTAGAAACTCGGACGCTGAACTATGGCTACACCTTC
. TRBJ2-1 TRBV19 . CASSSSGGISYNEQFF TGTGCCAGTAGTTCATCTGGAGGGATCTCCTACAATGAGCAGTTCTTC
. TRBJ1-1 TRBV27 . CASSFGGLRTEAFF TGTGCCAGCAGTTTCGGGGGGTTAAGGACTGAAGCTTTCTTT
TRBD1 TRBJ1-5 TRBV6-4 . CASSVTSRQGIFNQPQHF TGTGCCAGCAGTGTAACGTCCCGACAGGGTATTTTCAATCAGCCCCAGCATTTT
. TRBJ2-1 TRBV11-2 . CASSLGASTRFGDEQFF TGTGCCAGCAGCTTAGGTGCTAGCACCAGATTCGGCGATGAGCAGTTCTTC
TRBD2 TRBJ2-3 TRBV6-6 . CASLEGGPADTQYF TGTGCCAGCCTGGAGGGAGGGCCTGCAGATACGCAGTATTTT
. TRBJ2-2 TRBV18 . CASSPAAGDTGELFF TGTGCCAGCTCACCAGCGGCAGGCGACACCGGGGAGCTGTTTTTT
. TRBJ1-2 TRBV19 . CASSIDQAGTGGYTF TGTGCCAGTAGTATAGATCAAGCAGGGACCGGCGGCTACACCTTC
. TRBJ1-3 TRBV19 . CASRRVAVSGNTIYF TGTGCCAGCCGTCGGGTCGCTGTCTCTGGAAACACCATATATTTT